Listed here is a single T cell receptor beta chain. The antigen is not known. The study reverse transcribed the entire isolated RNA, so it sequenced expressed TCRB transcripts. The table came from immunoSEQ multiplex PCR; TCRdb's copy has only in-frame clones and leaves some out. The table shows some 640,000 clones, with more than 13% occurring only once. V was pared by 3 bases and J by 11 bases, with 12 bases between. Looked up from germline, CDR1 is SGHDT and CDR2 is YYEEEE. CDR3 size: 11 residues. This record comes from a study of beta chain features in type 1 diabetes. Study-level points and caveats: Within each of all four CD4+ subsets, Type 1 diabetes patients had TCRB CDR3s that were moderately but significantly shorter.

The source of this sequence is a man aged 18 to 35 with type 1 diabetes. V and J are TRBV5-6 and TRBJ2-7; tentative D call: TRBD2 (6 bases). The source material was naive CD4+ T cells from blood. The CDR3 DNA is TGTGCCAGCAGCTCCCGCAGGGAGGAGTACTTC. Translated: CASSSRREEYF.